The T cell receptor beta chain described here comes from a study of blood T cells in healthy people across ages. The authors ran a second PCR of about 6 to 11 cycles using a sample-barcoded 5' primer and a J-beta primer mix. TCRdb used MiXCR to reprocess the 5' RACE reads, holding one entry per CDR3 protein. The top ten clones hold approximately 4% of a sample with around 520,000 distinct CDR3 sequences, approximately 26% of them seen once. A minimum of 7 million PBMCs was isolated per sample. This clonotype has a handful of counts. Its antigen is not identified. The CDR3 extends over 14 amino acids. The trim removed 4 bases at V and 11 bases at J, leaving 10 bases unmatched. Germline lookup yields CDR1 SEHNR and CDR2 FQNEAQ (reference sequence). Study results and caveats: Long-lived donors carried more naive CD4+ cells and greater diversity than aged donors.

These data also featured in a second study, about T cells of mothers and their children. This second report adds: Thymic selection molds TCR recombination output in much the same way for related pairs as for unrelated pairs. Biologically related mothers and children overlapped slightly more than unrelated pairs, a non-significant difference.

This clonotype was obtained from a boy aged 2 to 10 in good health. Input material: blood. The chain couples TRBV7-9 to TRBJ1-2; 10 bases align to TRBD1. CDR3 protein: CASSSGQGIRGYTF. The CDR3, as DNA: TGTGCCAGCAGCTCGGGACAGGGGATTAGGGGGTACACCTTC.